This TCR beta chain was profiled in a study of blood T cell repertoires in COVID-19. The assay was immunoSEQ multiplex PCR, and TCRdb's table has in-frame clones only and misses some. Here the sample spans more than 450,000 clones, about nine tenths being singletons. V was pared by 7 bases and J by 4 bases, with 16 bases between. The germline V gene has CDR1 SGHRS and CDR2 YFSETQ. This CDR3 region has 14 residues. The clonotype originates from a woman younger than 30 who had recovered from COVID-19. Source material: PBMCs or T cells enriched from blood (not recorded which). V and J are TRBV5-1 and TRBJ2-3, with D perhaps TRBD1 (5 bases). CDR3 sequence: CASSGGADADTQYF. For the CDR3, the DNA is TGCGCCAGCTCGGGTGGGGCTGATGCAGATACGCAGTATTTT.